The entry that follows covers one TCR beta chain sequence. Its cognate antigen is unknown. Two oligonucleotides, mixed equimolar, formed the beta constant-region primer covering TRBC1 and TRBC2. The ligated cDNA underwent four PCR rounds using SP2 and nested alpha and beta constant-region primers. Each CDR3 protein is one row after TCRdb ran MiXCR on the UMI-ligation and nested PCR reads. The sample has roughly 140,000 distinct CDR3 sequences; about a fifth are singletons. The trim removed 3 bases at V and 4 bases at J, leaving 9 bases unmatched. The germline CDR1 and CDR2 sequences are DFQATT and SNEGSKA (reference sequence). The CDR3 has 17 residues. Cells stained for CD3, CD4, CD8, CD45RA and CD27 were sorted into four subsets. These data are taken from a study of naive and memory T cell subsets. Regarding the study as a whole: A few larger clonotypes appeared in naive repertoires, especially CD8, possibly memory cells re-expressing CD45RA. Naive and memory repertoire findings lacked a ground truth for validation.

The V gene is TRBV20-1, the J gene TRBJ2-3; TRBD2 matches 14 bases. The sequence was obtained from a human donor in good health. Input material: naive CD8+ T cells from blood. The CDR3 bases are TGCAGTGCTAGGGGGACTAGCGGGAGCTTTGTCCCAGATACGCAGTATTTT. Translated: CSARGTSGSFVPDTQYF.